This T cell receptor beta chain was identified in a study of read filtering for tumor transcriptome and immune sequencing. Study in general: Whole-transcriptome libraries were prepared after DNase treatment. RNA-seq yielded only roughly 75 to 1273 TCR reads, IR-seq about 3.5 to 11 million.

This library used roughly 400 ng RNA and molecular barcoded adaptors spanning alpha/delta and beta/gamma chains. TCRdb re-called the reads through MiXCR, storing one row per CDR3 protein. The sample comprises more than 45,000 distinct CDR3 sequences, roughly 19% of which are singletons, and 15% to 19% rests with the top ten. This clonotype was found many times. Its target is not known. The CDR3 covers 14 residues. With V trimmed by 4 bases and J by 7 bases, 6 bases remained unmatched. From germline, CDR1 is SGHRS and CDR2 YFSETQ. Study observations and caveats: This fraction held mixed bone marrow immune cells after CD138-negative sorting. Roughly 79% of IR-seq clonotypes had one read, totaling approximately 4% of reads; RNA-seq: approximately 75% and 45%.

This receptor was identified in a donor over 35 with multiple myeloma. The sample taken for sequencing was a population of CD138-negative cells sorted from bone marrow. V and J are TRBV5-1 and TRBJ2-1; 9 nucleotides line up with TRBD2. CDR3: CASSPGGGGNEQFF. The CDR3 nucleotides are TGCGCCAGCAGCCCGGGCGGGGGGGGTAATGAGCAGTTCTTC.